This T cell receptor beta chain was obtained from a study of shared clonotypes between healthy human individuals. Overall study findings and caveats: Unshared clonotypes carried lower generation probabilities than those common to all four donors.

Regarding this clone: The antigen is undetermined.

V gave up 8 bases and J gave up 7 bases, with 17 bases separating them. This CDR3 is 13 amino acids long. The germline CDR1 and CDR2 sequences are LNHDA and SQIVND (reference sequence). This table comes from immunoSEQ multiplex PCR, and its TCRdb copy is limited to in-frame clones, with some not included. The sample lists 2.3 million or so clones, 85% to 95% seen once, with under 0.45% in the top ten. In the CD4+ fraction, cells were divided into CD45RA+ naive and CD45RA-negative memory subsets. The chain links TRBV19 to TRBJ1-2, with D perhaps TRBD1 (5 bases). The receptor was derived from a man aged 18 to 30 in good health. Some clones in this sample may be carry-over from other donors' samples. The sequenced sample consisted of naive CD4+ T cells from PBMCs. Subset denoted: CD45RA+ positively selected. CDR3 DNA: TGTGCCAGTCGGGCGTCGGGGCATCTTGGCTACACCTTC. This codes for CASRASGHLGYTF.